What follows are 23 T cell receptor beta chains derived from one specimen sequenced in a study of T cells in Graves' hyperthyroidism and ophthalmopathy (dated by TCRdb to between 2018 and 2020). Preparation of the library involved multiplex PCR. Sequenced using an Illumina HiSeq 2000. The TCR beta CDR3 regions were amplified from RNA transcripts. The first round of RT-PCR for the TCR CDR3 was performed with the HTBI primer set and the Qiagen OneStep RT-PCR kit. In TCRdb, the public reads were trimmed at Q25 with fastp and aligned with MiXCR, with productive beta chains retained. One record per CDR3 amino acid sequence lists the most common genes and DNA. In all, the sample holds hundreds of thousands of distinct CDR3 sequences, and 15% to 20% of those were seen once. Clones ranked in the top ten supply over 45% of the sample. Material: blood. The receptors originated from a man between 40 and 49 years old with Graves' ophthalmopathy.

This clonotype was detected a few times. Because it lacks the conserved phenylalanine or tryptophan at the end, this CDR3 is likely a read error. The V call is TRBV12-3 or TRBV12-4, the J call TRBJ1-1, with 8 bases aligning to TRBD1. The V and J ends lost 8 bases and 3 bases, in that order; junction bases with no gene match: 5. The length of the CDR3 is 13 residues. The CDR3 DNA sequence: TGTGCCAGCTCCTACAGGGGGGACACTGAAGCTTTCCTT. Residues: CASSYRGDTEAFL.

This clonotype was detected a few times. This rearrangement joins TRBV7-9 to TRBJ1-6; TRBD1 matches 7 bases. Germline loops: CDR1 SEHNR, CDR2 FQNEAQ (reference sequence). CDR3 length equals 14 residues. Trimming removed 3 bases from V and 8 bases from J; junction bases left unmatched: 4. CDR3 nucleotide sequence: TGTGCCAGCAGCTTGACAGGGTGGGATTCACCCCTCCACTTT. Translated, it gives CASSLTGWDSPLHF.

V is TRBV12-5 and J is TRBJ2-1; tentatively, D is TRBD2 (6 bases). Trimming removed 3 bases at V and 2 bases at J, with 20 bases between. The germline gives CDR1 LGHNT, CDR2 FRNRAP. The CDR3 extends over 18 amino acids. In nucleotides, the CDR3 is TGTGCTAGTGGTTTCAGTCAGGAATGGAGGGTCGCCTACAATGAGCAGTTCTTC. Translation: CASGFSQEWRVAYNEQFF.

V is TRBV14 and J is TRBJ2-3; TRBD1 is a possible D gene (5 bases). CDR3 length: 16 residues. The V and J ends lost 5 bases and 1 base respectively, with 16 bases between them. Germline V gene data show CDR1 as SGHDN and CDR2 as FVKESK. The CDR3 loop is CASSTTREQGTDTQYF. CDR3 sequence (DNA): TGTGCCAGCAGCACGACCCGAGAACAGGGCACAGATACGCAGTATTTT.

This clonotype was counted a few times. The chain employs TRBV6-1 and TRBJ1-6; the match to TRBD1 covers 11 bases. V dropped 3 bases and J dropped 1; count of bases not matched to a gene: 11. The CDR3 has 20 amino acids. Germline V gene lookup returns CDR1 MNHNS and CDR2 SASEGT. Here the CDR3 reads CASSELPGQGGRSYNSPLHF. The CDR3 nucleotides are TGTGCCAGCAGTGAGCTCCCGGGACAGGGGGGTAGGTCCTATAATTCACCCCTCCACTTT.

The chain recombines TRBV29-1 with TRBJ1-1, with D hard to call. Trimming pared 3 bases from V and 0 bases from J, leaving 8 bases between. This CDR3 is built from 13 residues. Per germline, CDR1 SQVTM and CDR2 ANQGSEA. CDR3 sequence: CSVEVQMNTEAFF. CDR3 nucleotide sequence: TGCAGCGTTGAGGTACAGATGAACACTGAAGCTTTCTTT.

The chain employs TRBV29-1 and TRBJ2-2, with D possibly being TRBD2 (7 bases). The CDR3 spans 14 residues. With 5 bases removed from V and 0 bases from J, the gap between germline ends came to 10 bases. Germline V lookup: CDR1 SQVTM, CDR2 ANQGSEA. As DNA, the CDR3 is TGCAGCGTTTTCGGGGGGCCGAACACCGGGGAGCTGTTTTTT. Translation gives CSVFGGPNTGELFF.

Regarding this clonotype: A single base separates this from a much larger clone, so it may be a read error. The chain links TRBV7-2 to TRBJ1-1; the D gene is possibly TRBD1 (5 bases). Germline CDR1 is SGHTA and CDR2 is FQGNSA. The length of the CDR3 is 14 residues. V gave up 7 bases and J gave up 5 bases, with 17 bases separating them. The CDR3 coding sequence is TGTGCCAGCAACTCCGCGGGGGATGAGACTGAAGCTTTCTTT. Translating it yields CASNSAGDETEAFF.

In this sample, this clonotype turned up many times. The chain recombines TRBV4-1 with TRBJ2-2; TRBD2 aligns across 11 bases. Germline trimming cut 0 bases from V and 3 bases from J; bases unmatched to any gene: 3. The CDR3 is 17 residues long. The germline CDR1 and CDR2 sequences are MGHRA and YSYEKL. CDR3 nucleotide sequence: TGCGCCAGCAGCCAAGATCCGGGACTAGCGGACACCGGGGAGCTGTTTTTT. Amino acids: CASSQDPGLADTGELFF.

V and J are TRBV20-1 and TRBJ2-3; D possibly corresponds to TRBD1 (5 bases). Germline V gene lookup returns CDR1 DFQATT and CDR2 SNEGSKA (reference sequence). V was pared by 0 bases and J by 2 bases, with 12 bases between. CDR3 length: 15 amino acids. CDR3 loop: CSARDFQGFTDTQYF. In DNA, the CDR3 is TGCAGTGCTAGAGACTTTCAGGGTTTCACAGATACGCAGTATTTT.

This clonotype has more than one count but fewer than ten. V gene TRBV2 combines with J gene TRBJ1-1, with a weak D call TRBD1 (5 bases). CDR3 length equals 17 residues. Between the trimmed V and J ends, which lost 6 bases and 0 bases, there was a span of 20 bases. The germline gives CDR1 SNHLY, CDR2 FYNNEI. CDR3 DNA: TGTGCCAGCAGGGGGGACCGAGATTCGCCTCTGAACACTGAAGCTTTCTTT. Translated: CASRGDRDSPLNTEAFF.

On this clonotype: This could be a read error, since a much larger clone is one nucleotide away. This chain uses TRBV7-9 with TRBJ2-3, with 8 bases matching TRBD2. The J segment lost 0 bases and the V segment lost 2 bases, leaving 4 bases of the junction unmatched. The length of the CDR3 is 16 residues. Per germline, CDR1 SEHNR and CDR2 FQNEAQ (reference sequence). The CDR3: CASSLLTGGSTDTQYF. CDR3 sequence (DNA): TGTGCCAGCAGCTTACTAACGGGAGGGAGCACAGATACGCAGTATTTT.

This sequence joins TRBV9 and TRBJ1-3; D remains ambiguous. This CDR3 region has 14 residues. Trimming stripped 0 bases from V and 4 bases from J, with 8 bases between. Germline V gene sequence: CDR1 SGDLS, CDR2 YYNGEE. The CDR3 is CASSVVDGGNTIYF. The CDR3 coding sequence is TGTGCCAGCAGCGTAGTGGATGGCGGAAACACCATATATTTT.

This clonotype was seen only a few times. The chain recombines TRBV5-1 with TRBJ2-1, with TRBD1 identical over 7 bases. CDR3 size: 13 residues. The ends lost 3 bases at V and 6 bases at J; junction bases unmatched: 3. The germline CDR1 and CDR2 sequences are SGHRS and YFSETQ. The CDR3 region is CASSWGQINEQFF. The CDR3 nucleotides read TGCGCCAGCAGCTGGGGACAGATCAATGAGCAGTTCTTC.

This clonotype appeared many times. The chain employs TRBV27 and TRBJ2-3; perhaps TRBD2 as D (6 bases). Trimming removed 6 bases from V and 1 base from J, with 17 bases in between. The length of the CDR3 is 16 residues. The germline V gene encodes CDR1 MNHEY and CDR2 SMNVEV (reference sequence). CDR3 residues: CASSFPYGGGTDTQYF. DNA of the CDR3: TGTGCCAGCAGCTTCCCGTACGGGGGTGGCACAGATACGCAGTATTTT.

This chain links TRBV2 with TRBJ2-1; D unclear. V was clipped by 8 bases and J by 12 bases, with 11 bases between them. CDR3 size: 10 residues. Germline CDR1 and CDR2: SNHLY and FYNNEI. The CDR3 loop is CASFLTGQFF. In DNA form, the CDR3 reads TGTGCCAGCTTCCTAACGGGGCAGTTCTTC.

This sequence joins TRBV15 and TRBJ1-1, with 9 bases that match TRBD1. Germline-derived CDR1 and CDR2 are LNHNV and YYDKDF (reference sequence). The CDR3 runs 16 residues. V was pared by 4 bases and J by 2 bases, with 8 bases of the junction left unmatched. The CDR3 nucleotides are TGTGCCACCAGCATAGACAGGGGGGGGAAAAACACTGAAGCTTTCTTT. Translation: CATSIDRGGKNTEAFF.

This clonotype was found many times. V gene TRBV3-1 combines with J gene TRBJ1-5, with 8 bases that match TRBD1. The CDR3 loop spans 15 amino acids. Germline V gene sequence: CDR1 LGHDT, CDR2 YNNKEL (reference sequence). Germline trimming cut 1 base from V and 7 bases from J; bases unmatched to any gene: 6. DNA of the CDR3: TGTGCCAGCAGCCAAGCAGGGGGCTTATTGCAGCCCCAGCATTTT. Encoded protein: CASSQAGGLLQPQHF.

The table lists this clonotype with a few counts. V usage is TRBV27 and J usage is TRBJ1-4; 7 nucleotides align to TRBD1. With 5 bases clipped from V and 8 bases from J, the junction kept 11 bases outside the gene matches. This CDR3 has 15 amino acids. In germline, CDR1 is MNHEY, CDR2 SMNVEV (reference sequence). CDR3 bases: TGTGCCAGCAGTCGCAATACAGGGGAGGGCGAAAAACTGTTTTTT. As protein: CASSRNTGEGEKLFF. Combining the CDR3 with reference TRBV27 and TRBJ1-4 gives the whole variable domain EAQVTQNPRYLITVTGKKLTVTCSQNMNHEYMSWYRQDPGLGLRQIYYSMNVEVTDKGDVPEGYKVSRKEKRNFPLILESPSPNQTSLYFCASSRNTGEGEKLFFGSGTQLSVL.

The chain has TRBV9 and TRBJ2-2, with D unclear. The V end was cut by 3 bases, the J end by 8 bases, with 8 bases between. Germline V CDR1 and CDR2: SGDLS, YYNGEE. The CDR3 spans 12 residues. CDR3 loop: CASSALWGELFF. For the CDR3, the DNA is TGTGCCAGCAGCGCCCTTTGGGGGGAGCTGTTTTTT.

The chain is built from TRBV6-1 and TRBJ2-1; no clear D gene. CDR3 length equals 15 residues. V was clipped by 4 bases and J by 4 bases, with 14 bases between them. Germline V gene sequence: CDR1 MNHNS, CDR2 SASEGT. The CDR3: CASSGGGMGYNEQFF. The CDR3 nucleotides read TGTGCCAGCAGTGGCGGTGGGATGGGGTACAATGAGCAGTTCTTC.

A note on this clonotype: One base away lies a much larger clone, so this may be a sequencing read error. This chain uses TRBV20-1 with TRBJ2-7; the D call may be TRBD1 or TRBD2 (5 bases each). This CDR3 spans 13 amino acids. The germline CDR1 and CDR2 sequences are DFQATT and SNEGSKA (reference sequence). The CDR3 DNA is TGCGGTGCTAGTCGGGACGCTGACTACGAGCAGTACTTC. Translated: CGASRDADYEQYF.

This clonotype showed up just a few times. The rearrangement joins TRBV5-8 to TRBJ2-7; unclear D gene. V was pared by 5 bases and J by 2 bases, with 14 bases between. Looked up from germline, CDR1 is SGHTS and CDR2 is YDEGEE. CDR3 length: 14 amino acids. CDR3 residues: CASRPGHPPYEQYF. The CDR3 bases are TGTGCCAGCAGACCCGGGCACCCCCCCTACGAGCAGTACTTC.